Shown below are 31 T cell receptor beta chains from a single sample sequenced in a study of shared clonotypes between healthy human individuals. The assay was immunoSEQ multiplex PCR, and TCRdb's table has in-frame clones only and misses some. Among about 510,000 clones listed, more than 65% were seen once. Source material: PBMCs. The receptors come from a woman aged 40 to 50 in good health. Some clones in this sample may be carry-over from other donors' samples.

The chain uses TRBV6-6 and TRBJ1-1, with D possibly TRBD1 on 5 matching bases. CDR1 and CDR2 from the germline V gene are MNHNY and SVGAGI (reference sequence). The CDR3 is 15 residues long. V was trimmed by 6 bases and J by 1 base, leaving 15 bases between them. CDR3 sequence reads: CASSSGQARNTEAFF. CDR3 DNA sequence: TGTGCCAGCAGCTCAGGGCAGGCCCGGAACACTGAAGCTTTCTTT.

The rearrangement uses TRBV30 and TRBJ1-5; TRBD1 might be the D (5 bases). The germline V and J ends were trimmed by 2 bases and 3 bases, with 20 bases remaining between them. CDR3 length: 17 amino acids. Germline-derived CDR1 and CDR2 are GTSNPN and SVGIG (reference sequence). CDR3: CAWSPGLIGVFNQPQHF. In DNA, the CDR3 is TGTGCCTGGAGTCCAGGGTTAATCGGGGTATTCAATCAGCCCCAGCATTTT.

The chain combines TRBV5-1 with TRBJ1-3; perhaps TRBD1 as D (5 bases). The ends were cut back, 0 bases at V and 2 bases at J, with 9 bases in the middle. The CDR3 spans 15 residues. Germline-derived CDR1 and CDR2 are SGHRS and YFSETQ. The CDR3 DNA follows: TGCGCCAGCAGCTTGGGGGGGAGCCCTGGAAACACCATATATTTT. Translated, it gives CASSLGGSPGNTIYF.

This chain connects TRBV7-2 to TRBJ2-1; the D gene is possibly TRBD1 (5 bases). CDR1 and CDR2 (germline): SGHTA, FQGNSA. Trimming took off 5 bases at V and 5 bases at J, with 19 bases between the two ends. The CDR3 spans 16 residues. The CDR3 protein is CASSPVSGQGNNEQFF. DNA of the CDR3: TGTGCCAGCAGCCCCGTGTCCGGGCAGGGAAACAATGAGCAGTTCTTC.

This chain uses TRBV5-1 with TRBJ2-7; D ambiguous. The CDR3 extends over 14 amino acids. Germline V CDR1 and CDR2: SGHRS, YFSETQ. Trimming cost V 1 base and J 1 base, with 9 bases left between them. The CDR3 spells CASSLFGPSYEQYF. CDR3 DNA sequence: TGCGCCAGCAGCTTGTTTGGGCCTTCCTACGAGCAGTACTTC.

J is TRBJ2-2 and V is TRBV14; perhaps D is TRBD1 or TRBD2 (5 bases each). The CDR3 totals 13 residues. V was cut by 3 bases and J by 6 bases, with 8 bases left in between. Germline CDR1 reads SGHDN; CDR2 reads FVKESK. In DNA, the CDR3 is TGTGCCAGCAGCCATGGGACCCCCGGGGAGCTGTTTTTT. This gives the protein CASSHGTPGELFF.

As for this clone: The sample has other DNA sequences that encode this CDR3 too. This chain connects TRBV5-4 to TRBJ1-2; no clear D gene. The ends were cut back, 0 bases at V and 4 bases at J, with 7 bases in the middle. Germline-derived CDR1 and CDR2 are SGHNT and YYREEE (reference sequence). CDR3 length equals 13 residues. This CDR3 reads CASSLDSSYGYTF. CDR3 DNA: TGTGCCAGCAGCTTGGACAGCAGCTATGGCTACACCTTC.

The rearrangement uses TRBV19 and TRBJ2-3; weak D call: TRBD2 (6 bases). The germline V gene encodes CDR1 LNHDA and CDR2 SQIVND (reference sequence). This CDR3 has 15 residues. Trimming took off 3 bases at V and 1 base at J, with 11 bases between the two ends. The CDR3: CASSMGLAGTDTQYF. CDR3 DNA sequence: TGTGCCAGTAGTATGGGACTGGCCGGCACAGATACGCAGTATTTT.

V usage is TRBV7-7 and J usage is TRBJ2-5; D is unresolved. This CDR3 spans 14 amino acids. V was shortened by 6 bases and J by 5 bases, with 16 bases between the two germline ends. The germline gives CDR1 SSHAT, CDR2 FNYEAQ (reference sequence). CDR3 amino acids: CASSRDPVGETQYF. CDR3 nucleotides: TGTGCCAGCAGTCGCGACCCCGTAGGGGAGACCCAGTACTTC.

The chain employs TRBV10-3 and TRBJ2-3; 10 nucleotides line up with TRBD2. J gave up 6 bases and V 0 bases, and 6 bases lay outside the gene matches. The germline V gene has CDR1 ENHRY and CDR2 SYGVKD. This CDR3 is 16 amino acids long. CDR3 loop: CAISESQAGGRDTQYF. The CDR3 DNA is TGTGCCATCAGTGAGTCACAAGCGGGAGGGAGGGATACGCAGTATTTT.

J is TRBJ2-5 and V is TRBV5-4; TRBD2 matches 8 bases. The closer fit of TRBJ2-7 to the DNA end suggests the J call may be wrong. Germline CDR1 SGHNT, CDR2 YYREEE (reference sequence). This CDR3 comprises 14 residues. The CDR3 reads CASSYSGASYEQYF. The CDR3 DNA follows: TGTGCCAGCAGCTATAGCGGGGCATCCTACGAGCAGTACTTC.

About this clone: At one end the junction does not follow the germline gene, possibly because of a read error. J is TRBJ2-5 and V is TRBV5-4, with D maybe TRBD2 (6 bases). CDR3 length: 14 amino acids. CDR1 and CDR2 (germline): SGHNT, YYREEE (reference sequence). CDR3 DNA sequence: TGCGCCAGCAGCCAAGATGGCCAGGGAGGTAGGCAGTACTTC. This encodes CASSQDGQGGRQYF.

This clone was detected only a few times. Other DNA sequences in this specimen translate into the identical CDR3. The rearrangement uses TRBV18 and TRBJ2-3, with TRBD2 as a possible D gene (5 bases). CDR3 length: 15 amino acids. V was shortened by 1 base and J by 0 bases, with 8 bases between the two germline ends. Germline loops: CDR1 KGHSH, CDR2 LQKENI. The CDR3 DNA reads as TGTGCCAGCTCACCACTAGCGACAAGCACAGATACGCAGTATTTT. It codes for CASSPLATSTDTQYF.

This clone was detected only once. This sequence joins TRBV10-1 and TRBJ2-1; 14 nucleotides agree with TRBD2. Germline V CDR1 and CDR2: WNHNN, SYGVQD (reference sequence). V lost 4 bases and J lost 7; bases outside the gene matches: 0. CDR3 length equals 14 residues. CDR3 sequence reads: CASSGLAGGNEQFF. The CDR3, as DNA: TGCGCCAGCAGTGGACTAGCGGGGGGGAATGAGCAGTTCTTC.

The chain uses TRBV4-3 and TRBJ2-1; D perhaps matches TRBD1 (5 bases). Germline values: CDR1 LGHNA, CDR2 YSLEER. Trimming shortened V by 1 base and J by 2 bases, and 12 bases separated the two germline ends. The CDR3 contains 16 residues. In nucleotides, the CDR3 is TGCGCCAGCAGCCAAGGTCCAGGGAATACCTACAATGAGCAGTTCTTC. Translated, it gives CASSQGPGNTYNEQFF.

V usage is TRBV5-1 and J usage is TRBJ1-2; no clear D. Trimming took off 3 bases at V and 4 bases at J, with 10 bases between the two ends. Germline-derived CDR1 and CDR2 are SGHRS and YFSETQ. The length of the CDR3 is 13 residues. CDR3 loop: CASSSDPGYGYTF. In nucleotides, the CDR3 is TGCGCCAGCAGCTCGGACCCGGGCTATGGCTACACCTTC.

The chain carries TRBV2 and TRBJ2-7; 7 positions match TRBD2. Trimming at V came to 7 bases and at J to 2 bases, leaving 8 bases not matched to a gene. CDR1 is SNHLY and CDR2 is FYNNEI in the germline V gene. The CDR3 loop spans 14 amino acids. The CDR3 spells CASMGTGGPYEQYF. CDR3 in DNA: TGTGCCAGCATGGGGACGGGAGGCCCCTACGAGCAGTACTTC.

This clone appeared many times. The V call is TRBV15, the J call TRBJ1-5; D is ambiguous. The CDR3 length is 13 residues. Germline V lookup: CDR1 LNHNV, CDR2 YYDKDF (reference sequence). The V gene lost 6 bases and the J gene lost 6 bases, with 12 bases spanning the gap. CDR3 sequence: CATRGSSTQPQHF. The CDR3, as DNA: TGTGCCACCAGGGGCAGTTCCACTCAGCCCCAGCATTTT. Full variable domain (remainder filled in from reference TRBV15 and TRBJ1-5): DAMVIQNPRYQVTQFGKPVTLSCSQTLNHNVMYWYQQKSSQAPKLLFHYYDKDFNNEADTPDNFQSRRPNTSFCFLDIRSPGLGDTAMYLCATRGSSTQPQHFGDGTRLSIL.

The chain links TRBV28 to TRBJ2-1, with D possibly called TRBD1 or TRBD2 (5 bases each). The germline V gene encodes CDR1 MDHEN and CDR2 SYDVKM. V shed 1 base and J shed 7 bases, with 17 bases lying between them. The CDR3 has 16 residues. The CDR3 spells CASSLYLRGGVNEQFF. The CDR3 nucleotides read TGTGCCAGCAGTTTATATTTACGTGGGGGAGTGAATGAGCAGTTCTTC. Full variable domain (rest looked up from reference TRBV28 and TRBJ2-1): DVKVTQSSRYLVKRTGEKVFLECVQDMDHENMFWYRQDPGLGLRLIYFSYDVKMKEKGDIPEGYSVSREKKERFSLILESASTNQTSMYLCASSLYLRGGVNEQFFGPGTRLTVL.

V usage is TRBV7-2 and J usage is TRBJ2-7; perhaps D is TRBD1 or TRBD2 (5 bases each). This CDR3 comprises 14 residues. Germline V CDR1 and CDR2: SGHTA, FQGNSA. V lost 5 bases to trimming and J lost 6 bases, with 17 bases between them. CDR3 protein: CASSRPGPEFEQYF. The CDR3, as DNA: TGTGCCAGCAGCCGGCCGGGACCCGAATTCGAGCAGTACTTC.

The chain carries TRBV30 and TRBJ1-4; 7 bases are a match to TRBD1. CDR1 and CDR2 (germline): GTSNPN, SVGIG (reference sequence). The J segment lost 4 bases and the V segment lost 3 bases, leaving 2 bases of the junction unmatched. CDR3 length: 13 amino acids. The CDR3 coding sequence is TGTGCCTGGAGACAGGGGTTTAATGAAAAACTGTTTTTT. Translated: CAWRQGFNEKLFF. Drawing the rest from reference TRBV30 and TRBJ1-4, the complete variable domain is SQTIHQWPATLVQPVGSPLSLECTVEGTSNPNLYWYRQAAGRGLQLLFYSVGIGQISSEVPQNLSASRPQDRQFILSSKKLLLSDSGFYLCAWRQGFNEKLFFGSGTQLSVL.

In DNA, the CDR3 is TGTGCCAGCAGCCAAGATAAGATCTGGTCTGAAGCTTTCTTT. Its translation: CASSQDKIWSEAFF. This chain connects TRBV14 to TRBJ1-1, with unresolved D. Between the trimmed V and J ends, which lost 0 bases and 6 bases, there was a span of 11 bases. Germline CDR1 reads SGHDN; CDR2 reads FVKESK. CDR3 length: 14 amino acids.

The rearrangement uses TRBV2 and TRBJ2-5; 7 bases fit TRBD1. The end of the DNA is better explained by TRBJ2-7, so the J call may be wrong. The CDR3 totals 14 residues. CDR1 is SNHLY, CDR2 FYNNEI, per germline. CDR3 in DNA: TGTGCCAGCGCCCTCTACAGGGGCCAATACGAGCAGTACTTC. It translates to CASALYRGQYEQYF.

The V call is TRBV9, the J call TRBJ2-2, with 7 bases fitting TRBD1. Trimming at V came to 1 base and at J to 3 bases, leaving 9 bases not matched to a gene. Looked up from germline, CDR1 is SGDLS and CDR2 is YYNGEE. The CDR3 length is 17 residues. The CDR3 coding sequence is TGTGCCAGCAGCGTACGACAGGGTATTGCGGACACCGGGGAGCTGTTTTTT. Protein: CASSVRQGIADTGELFF.

The CDR3, as DNA: TGTGCCAGCCCCGACAGGAAGGGTAACACTGAAGCTTTCTTT. It translates to CASPDRKGNTEAFF. This chain joins TRBV28 and TRBJ1-1, with a tentative D call TRBD1 (6 bases). Between the trimmed V and J ends, which lost 8 bases and 2 bases, there was a span of 15 bases. CDR1 and CDR2 (germline): MDHEN, SYDVKM. The CDR3 has 14 amino acids.

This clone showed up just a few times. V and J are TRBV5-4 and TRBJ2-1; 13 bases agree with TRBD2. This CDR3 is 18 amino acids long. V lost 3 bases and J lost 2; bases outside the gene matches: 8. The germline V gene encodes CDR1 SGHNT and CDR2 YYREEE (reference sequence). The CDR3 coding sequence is TGTGCCAGCAGCTCCGGACTAGCGGGAGTTGTAACCTACAATGAGCAGTTCTTC. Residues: CASSSGLAGVVTYNEQFF.

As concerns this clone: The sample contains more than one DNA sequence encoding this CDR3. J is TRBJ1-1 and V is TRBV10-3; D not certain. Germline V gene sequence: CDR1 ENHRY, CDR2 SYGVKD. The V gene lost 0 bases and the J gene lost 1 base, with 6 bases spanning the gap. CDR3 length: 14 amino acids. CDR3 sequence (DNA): TGTGCCATCAGTGAGTCCCTGGGGAACACTGAAGCTTTCTTT. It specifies CAISESLGNTEAFF.

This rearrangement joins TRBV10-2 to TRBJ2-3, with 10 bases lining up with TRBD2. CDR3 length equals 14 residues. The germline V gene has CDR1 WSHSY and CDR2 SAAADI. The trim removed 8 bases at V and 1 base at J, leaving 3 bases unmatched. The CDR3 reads CASGGTSGTDTQYF. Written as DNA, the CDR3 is TGCGCCAGCGGAGGGACTAGCGGCACAGATACGCAGTATTTT.

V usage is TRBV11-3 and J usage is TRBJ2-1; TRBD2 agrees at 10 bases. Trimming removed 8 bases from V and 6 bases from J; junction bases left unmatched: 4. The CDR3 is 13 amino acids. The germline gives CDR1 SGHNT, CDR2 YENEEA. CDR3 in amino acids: CASRASGSNEQFF. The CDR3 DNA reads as TGTGCCAGCCGGGCTAGCGGGAGCAATGAGCAGTTCTTC.

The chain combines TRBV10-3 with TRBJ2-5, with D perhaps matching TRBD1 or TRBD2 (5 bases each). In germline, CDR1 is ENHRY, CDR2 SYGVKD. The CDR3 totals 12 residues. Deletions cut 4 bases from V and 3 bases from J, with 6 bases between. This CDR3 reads CAISGGEETQYF. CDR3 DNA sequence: TGTGCCATCAGTGGAGGGGAAGAGACCCAGTACTTC.

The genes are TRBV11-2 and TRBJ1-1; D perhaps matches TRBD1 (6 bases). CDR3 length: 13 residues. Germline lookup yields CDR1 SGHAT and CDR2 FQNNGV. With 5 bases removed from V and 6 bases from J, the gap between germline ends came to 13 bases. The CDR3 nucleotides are TGTGCCAGCAGCCCTATACAGGGTCCTGAAGCTTTCTTT. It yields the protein CASSPIQGPEAFF.